The sequence of this TCR beta chain was determined in a study of cytomegalovirus exposure and HLA in healthy donors (TCRdb year 2017). Concerning the study at large: According to an earlier analysis of a few hundred of the donors, about 179 million T cells yielded some 120 million unique TCR beta sequences and 276 Gb of sequence data. An early release covering roughly 600 HLA-typed donors comprised about 320 gigabases of sequencing data and 65 million to 100 million unique TCR sequences. Of the roughly 410 genotyped donors, over 80% were placed in the genetic ancestry cluster associated with self-reported Caucasian donors. The study was designed to test whether signatures of past pathogen exposure could be identified by cataloging public T cell receptors. The study used immunosequencing to profile the T cell repertoires of approximately 690 subjects and linked those repertoires to cytomegalovirus serostatus. In addition to the first cohort of 666 subjects, a separate validation cohort of 100 to 150 different subjects was used. The study combined high-throughput TCR immunosequencing, statistical association of individual TCRs with disease status, and machine learning to predict cytomegalovirus infection status. A later analysis re-examined previously published TCR beta repertoires from around 670 donors and added high-resolution HLA genotyping to investigate patterns of TCR occurrence. Rather than using new phenotypic data, the later analysis identified candidate immune exposures from TCR beta sequences and from how often those sequences occurred across donors. An earlier analysis of some 500 of the donors applied high-throughput TCR beta sequencing to assess whether each TCR beta V gene segment acted as functional or pseudogenic. Alongside the repertoire data, information on donor age, sex, ethnicity and CMV serostatus was compiled. In a later genetic analysis, genome-wide SNP genotypes for about 65% of the roughly 670 donors were used, and that subset was treated as a discovery cohort. All discovery cohort repertoires had been generated on a single sequencing platform. Class I and class II HLA loci were covered by the typing at four-digit resolution. The number of donors typed differed by locus, with 629-630 for A, B, C, DRB1 and DQB1, roughly 550 for DQA1, over 600 for DPA1, and some 440 for DPB1. Four or five DR-DQ haplotypes were handled as single units for association and clustering because linkage in the cohort was strong. Among 398 genotyped donors of the cohort, an average of approximately 200,000 unique TCR beta nucleotide sequences was sequenced per donor, of which about 18% were non-productive. What the authors observed across the whole study: Only TCR beta chains were sequenced in this cohort, and the absence of alpha or paired-chain data limited detectable features. Roughly uniform sequencing depth across donors was assumed in presence/absence analyses, although this assumption may not hold. A cluster of highly shared sequence variants was judged likely to represent a technical artifact of the sequencing pipeline. A later analysis associated roughly 17,000 TCR beta sequences with specific HLA alleles at a false discovery rate of 0.05. Because some donors lacked HLA typing at each locus, the association tests relied only on the typed subset. A later genetic analysis associated a missense DCLRE1C variant with V-gene and J-gene trimming of TCR beta chains, and an independent cohort replicated the association. Some IMGT-functional V segments, including TRBV6-2 and TRBV6-3, could not be distinguished by the 87-base-pair reads and were therefore excluded. The study listed approximately 150 TCR beta chains as associated with cytomegalovirus. Across donors, most TCR sequences were observed very rarely, whereas some public TCRs were present in many individuals. Strong co-occurrence of HLA alleles, especially DR and DQ, made assigning TCR associations to individual alleles difficult. A further reported finding was that TCR beta sequences accurately predicted the HLA-A and HLA-B alleles for most subjects in the first cohort. A few of the identified cytomegalovirus-associated TCR beta chains were confirmed in vitro to be specific for cytomegalovirus antigens. In a later analysis, HLA-associated TCR beta chains showed more clonal expansion and lower generation probabilities than non-associated chains that were equally common. The only immune exposure information available for the cohort was CMV serostatus. It was suggested by the authors that the approach could potentially be generalized to other disease states and immunological phenotypes. In both the original and validation cohorts, the classifier was reported to diagnose cytomegalovirus status with high specificity and sensitivity. According to a later analysis, most CMV-associated TCR beta chains appeared to be HLA-restricted, and the HLA associations seemed to be driven largely by CMV exposure. In an earlier analysis of some 500 of the donors, most TCR beta V segments were observed in productive rearrangements about 87% or about 30% of the time, broadly matching IMGT annotations. Around 16 rarely observed V segments, including chromosome 9 orphons, were excluded from the earlier analysis of several hundred of the donors because counts were too low. A later analysis reported that several top co-occurrence clusters appeared linked to parvovirus B19, influenza, CMV and Epstein-Barr virus. In a later analysis, the rate of TCR association differed among HLA loci, with DRB1 alleles having the most associated TCRs and HLA-C alleles having the fewest. Compared with the roughly 700-donor mean, donors in an Asian-associated ancestry cluster had fewer N-insertions in productive TCRs, according to a later genetic analysis. Correlated functional status among segregating V segments might be attributable to linkage disequilibrium, but an unknown experimental factor could not be ruled out.

The library was prepared using the immunoSEQ multiplex PCR assay. For the multiplex PCR, a mixture combining 60 forward primers for TCR Vbeta segments and 13 reverse primers for TCR Jbeta segments was used. The CDR3 region of rearranged TCR beta genes was amplified from genomic DNA with a multiplex PCR assay. The amplified TCR beta libraries were sequenced on the Illumina HiSeq System as 87-base-pair reads. Per the original workflow: In a later analysis, some 80 million unique TCR beta chains were counted across the approximately 640 repertoires, and about 10 million of these chains were shared by at least two donors. Raw reads were error-corrected and collapsed into unique sequences with a nearest-neighbor algorithm that merged closely related sequences to remove PCR and sequencing errors. Alignment of CDR3 sequences to IMGT reference sequences was used to assign V, D and J gene segments. For a sequence to be retained, at least a six-nucleotide match to both a V gene segment and a J gene segment was required. Rearrangements were classified as productive when the CDR3 lacked stop codons and remained in frame with V and J, and all other rearrangements were classified as non-productive. Following IMGT convention, CDR3 was defined as the stretch from the second conserved V-encoded cysteine up to the conserved J-encoded phenylalanine. Sequences without an unambiguous match to a single V gene segment were excluded from the earlier analysis of a few hundred of the donors. An earlier analysis of 550 to 650 of the donors classified V segments as functional when productive rearrangements were above 56.7% and as segregating when the standard deviation between donors was above 5%. To diagnose cytomegalovirus status from the catalog of TCR beta chain sequences, a statistical classification framework was built. In a later analysis, TCR nucleotide sequences were compared against IMGT/GENE-DB human TR gene sequences so that V and J genes could be assigned. A later analysis assigned CDR3 sequences and most-parsimonious VDJ recombination scenarios with the TCRdist pipeline. In a later analysis, every TCR beta chain was defined by the combination of its CDR3 amino acid sequence and its V-gene family, and reads without a unique V-gene family were dropped. A later analysis removed 550 to 700 highly shared, low-generation-probability nucleotide sequences to deal with suspected cross-contamination and a sequencing artifact. A later analysis calculated a clonal expansion index for each public chain from normalized within-repertoire ranks of inferred template counts. A later analysis computed generation probabilities with a VDJ recombination model fitted to out-of-frame rearrangements, and checked the results against IGoR. In a later analysis, hypergeometric tests were used to score TCR-TCR, TCR-HLA and TCR-CMV co-occurrence, with a repertoire-size bias correction applied to TCR pairs. To estimate false discovery rates, a later analysis permuted the HLA or CMV assignments 20 times. In a later analysis, co-occurring TCRs were grouped using DBSCAN, and TCRdist sequence similarity was added for clustering within HLA-allele-positive subsets. Repertoires with fewer than 30,000 or more than 120,000 public chains, plus five repertoires with anomalous nucleotide sharing, were excluded from co-occurrence clustering. Imported from immuneACCESS, the table was reduced by TCRdb to in-frame sequences with V and J called. These copies leave out some clones; in studies compared against another copy, an unresolved V gene accounts for under half, and the cause of the remainder is not known. The DNA was the basis for D and trimming; V, J and clone size are from that table. In all, the sample holds about 160,000 clones, and more than 80% of those were seen once. Of the sample, 1.9% is held by the ten largest clones.

Trimming takes 9 bases off V and 6 bases off J; junction bases not matched to a gene: 4. Sequences SGHNT (CDR1) and YYREEE (CDR2) are obtained from the germline V gene (reference sequence). Its CDR3 holds 11 amino acids, cysteine through phenylalanine. The DNA shown is the 33-base CDR3, in frame from base 1. This clone was counted a few times. The clone's antigen remains unknown. No much larger clonotype is one base removed from it; base qualities were not supplied. The cohort comprised hundreds of healthy bone marrow donors. At the time of sampling, all cohort members were nominally healthy, though unrecorded immune exposures were likely present. The donor tested CMV seronegative and was one of the 352 seronegative cohort members. Every donor gave a peripheral blood sample, and the peripheral blood mononuclear cells from that sample were used for TCR beta sequencing. The Qiagen DNeasy Blood Extraction Kit was used to extract genomic DNA from the blood cell samples.

Sequences were obtained from PBMCs. This receptor was taken from a young woman in good health and CMV-seronegative. Recombination joined TRBV5-4 with TRBJ2-7, with 9 middle bases fitting TRBD1. At the DNA level, the sequence is TGTGCCACACAGGGGGCAGGCGAGCAGTACTTC. It encodes CATQGAGEQYF. Where the CDR3 stops, the reference TRBV5-4 and TRBJ2-7 genes take over; the full variable domain is ETGVTQSPTHLIKTRGQQVTLRCSSQSGHNTVSWYQQALGQGPQFIFQYYREEENGRGNFPPRFSGLQFPNYSSELNVNALELDDSALYLCATQGAGEQYFGPGTRLTVT.